The 32 T cell receptor beta chains below all came from one sample that was sequenced in a study of shared clonotypes between healthy human individuals. Clones were read by immunoSEQ multiplex PCR, and TCRdb kept only the in-frame ones, dropping some. The data show about 2 million clones, approximately 94% seen once. Selected positively for CCR7 and CD45RO-negative, naive CD8 cells excluded terminally differentiated effector memory CD45RA+ cells. The sequenced sample was naive CD8+ T cells sorted from blood. The receptors derive from a man between 18 and 29 years old in good health.

The chain employs TRBV2 and TRBJ1-5; D remains ambiguous. The germline CDR1 and CDR2 sequences are SNHLY and FYNNEI. CDR3 length: 15 residues. Trimming pared 4 bases from V and 2 bases from J, leaving 12 bases between. Here the CDR3 DNA reads TGTGCCAGCAGTGTTAGTTCTTATGGCAATCAGCCCCAGCATTTT. As protein: CASSVSSYGNQPQHF.

The chain uses TRBV5-4 and TRBJ2-7; 7 positions match TRBD2. Germline trimming cut 3 bases from V and 0 bases from J; bases unmatched to any gene: 3. From germline, CDR1 is SGHNT and CDR2 YYREEE (reference sequence). There are 14 residues in the CDR3. The CDR3 DNA follows: TGTGCCAGCAGCTCCTGGACTAGCTCCTACGAGCAGTACTTC. Protein: CASSSWTSSYEQYF.

This rearrangement joins TRBV28 to TRBJ1-1, with D tentatively TRBD1 (5 bases). The germline V gene has CDR1 MDHEN and CDR2 SYDVKM. V was cut by 6 bases and J by 5 bases, with 22 bases left in between. This CDR3 comprises 16 residues. The CDR3 loop reads CASRLGVSGGETEAFF. The CDR3 nucleotides are TGTGCCAGCAGGTTAGGGGTCTCGGGGGGTGAGACTGAAGCTTTCTTT.

The CDR3 spells CASSLAGGEETQYF. The DNA for the CDR3 is TGTGCCAGCAGTCTAGCGGGGGGCGAGGAGACCCAGTACTTC. The rearrangement uses TRBV6-5 and TRBJ2-5, with TRBD2 matching 11 bases. The CDR3 is 14 amino acids. V lost 5 bases to trimming and J lost 5 bases; unmatched junction nucleotides: 4. Looked up from germline, CDR1 is MNHEY and CDR2 is SVGAGI.

The chain has TRBV4-3 and TRBJ2-5; 11 positions agree with TRBD2. This CDR3 is 16 amino acids long. V dropped 1 base and J dropped 9; count of bases not matched to a gene: 10. The V gene's germline CDR1 is LGHNA and CDR2 YSLEER. CDR3: CASSQVLAGVISAQYF. The CDR3 region has the DNA TGCGCCAGCAGCCAAGTACTAGCGGGAGTGATTTCGGCCCAGTACTTC.

The chain carries TRBV9 and TRBJ2-3; 8 bases align to TRBD2. The CDR3 spans 14 residues. Germline CDR1 and CDR2: SGDLS and YYNGEE. V shed 8 bases, J shed 3 bases, and the junction held 8 bases outside the gene matches. CDR3 residues: CARGVTSETDTQYF. Here the CDR3 DNA reads TGTGCCAGGGGGGTGACTAGCGAGACAGATACGCAGTATTTT. Full variable domain (missing parts from reference TRBV9 and TRBJ2-3): DSGVTQTPKHLITATGQRVTLRCSPRSGDLSVYWYQQSLDQGLQFLIQYYNGEERAKGNILERFSAQQFPDLHSELNLSSLELGDSALYFCARGVTSETDTQYFGPGTRLTVL.

There are a few counts of this clone. The J gene is TRBJ1-1, the V gene TRBV9; D gene unclear. The germline gives CDR1 SGDLS, CDR2 YYNGEE. The CDR3 extends over 13 amino acids. Trimming stripped 6 bases from V and 1 base from J, with 10 bases between. The CDR3 DNA sequence: TGTGCCAGCACCGATGGACGGAACACTGAAGCTTTCTTT. Encoded protein: CASTDGRNTEAFF.

CDR3 sequence: CASSRTVSSYNEQFF. The CDR3 DNA sequence: TGTGCCAGCAGTAGGACAGTTAGCTCCTACAATGAGCAGTTCTTC. V gene TRBV27 combines with J gene TRBJ2-1, with a weak D call TRBD1 (6 bases). The CDR3 covers 15 residues. Germline CDR1 and CDR2: MNHEY and SMNVEV (reference sequence). The germline V and J ends were trimmed by 5 bases and 0 bases, with 11 bases remaining between them.

The chain links TRBV2 to TRBJ2-1; D gene ambiguous. The germline gives CDR1 SNHLY, CDR2 FYNNEI. Trimming shortened V by 1 base and J by 4 bases, and 5 bases separated the two germline ends. The CDR3 has 13 residues. For the CDR3, the DNA is TGTGCCAGCAGTGAAGAGTTATACAATGAGCAGTTCTTC. Amino acids: CASSEELYNEQFF.

The chain uses TRBV6-5 and TRBJ1-4, with 9 bases aligning to TRBD1. V dropped 4 bases and J dropped 14; count of bases not matched to a gene: 2. CDR3 length equals 11 residues. CDR1 is MNHEY and CDR2 is SVGAGI in the germline V gene. CDR3: CASSSGTGLFF. The CDR3 coding sequence is TGTGCCAGCAGTTCGGGGACAGGGCTGTTTTTT.

The gene calls are TRBV11-2 and TRBJ1-6, with no clear D. The CDR3 sequence is 13 residues long. Germline V gene lookup returns CDR1 SGHAT and CDR2 FQNNGV. Trimming stripped 1 base from V and 6 bases from J, with 4 bases between. CDR3 sequence: CASSLVTNSPLHF. The CDR3 bases are TGTGCCAGCAGCTTAGTAACTAATTCACCCCTCCACTTT.

The chain is built from TRBV11-2 and TRBJ2-5; tentatively, D is TRBD1 or TRBD2 (5 bases each). Germline assignment: CDR1 SGHAT and CDR2 FQNNGV. The V and J ends lost 0 bases and 4 bases respectively, with 15 bases between them. CDR3 length: 16 amino acids. Here the CDR3 reads CASSLDGGAFVETQYF. CDR3 nucleotides: TGTGCCAGCAGCTTAGATGGGGGAGCATTTGTAGAGACCCAGTACTTC.

The chain joins TRBV27 to TRBJ1-5, with no clear D. V was pared by 1 base and J by 0 bases, with 7 bases between. CDR1 is MNHEY and CDR2 is SMNVEV in the germline V gene (reference sequence). This CDR3 is 15 amino acids long. CDR3: CASSLWAGSNQPQHF. The CDR3 coding sequence is TGTGCCAGCAGTTTATGGGCTGGTAGCAATCAGCCCCAGCATTTT.

In DNA, the CDR3 is TGTGCCAGCAGCCCCGGAGCTAGTAGCACAGATACGCAGTATTTT. Amino acid sequence: CASSPGASSTDTQYF. V and J are TRBV11-2 and TRBJ2-3; no definite D call. The CDR3 spans 15 residues. Germline CDR1 and CDR2: SGHAT and FQNNGV. Trimming took off 5 bases at V and 0 bases at J, with 12 bases between the two ends.

This clone was found once. This sample also contains other DNA sequences that code for the same CDR3. V gene TRBV19 combines with J gene TRBJ2-3; 7 bases agree with TRBD2. Losses at the gene ends were 3 bases for V and 0 bases for J; bases not matched to a gene: 3. The CDR3 is 15 amino acids. The germline V gene encodes CDR1 LNHDA and CDR2 SQIVND (reference sequence). DNA of the CDR3: TGTGCCAGTAGTATCAGCGGGACTAGCACAGATACGCAGTATTTT. Its translation: CASSISGTSTDTQYF.

The V and J genes are TRBV5-1 and TRBJ2-7; D remains unclear. Germline values: CDR1 SGHRS, CDR2 YFSETQ. The CDR3 runs to 14 residues. Trimming took 1 base from V and 4 from J, leaving 12 bases between them. The CDR3 spells CASSLMYPSYEQYF. CDR3 nucleotide sequence: TGCGCCAGCAGCTTGATGTACCCCTCATACGAGCAGTACTTC.

The rearrangement joins TRBV27 to TRBJ2-7; TRBD1 aligns across 7 bases. The CDR3 has 14 amino acids. Per germline, CDR1 MNHEY and CDR2 SMNVEV (reference sequence). J gave up 5 bases and V 5 bases, and 9 bases lay outside the gene matches. The CDR3 DNA sequence: TGTGCCAGCAGTCCACGGACAGGAACAGACGAGCAGTACTTC. This codes for CASSPRTGTDEQYF.

The J gene is TRBJ2-5, the V gene TRBV6-6; the D is unclear. V lost 6 bases to trimming and J lost 2 bases, with 7 bases between them. The CDR3 is 12 residues long. From germline, CDR1 is MNHNY and CDR2 SVGAGI (reference sequence). The CDR3 spells CASRDPQETQYF. The CDR3 DNA follows: TGTGCCAGCAGGGACCCTCAAGAGACCCAGTACTTC.

The rearrangement uses TRBV12-5 and TRBJ2-7, with 7 bases that match TRBD2. The CDR3 has 16 residues. The germline gives CDR1 LGHNT, CDR2 FRNRAP. V was clipped by 7 bases and J by 3 bases; unmatched bases: 15. The CDR3 is CASAIYPSGTNYEQYF. CDR3 coding DNA: TGTGCTAGTGCCATCTACCCTAGCGGAACAAACTACGAGCAGTACTTC.

V gene TRBV7-9 combines with J gene TRBJ1-1; D gene ambiguous. The CDR3 extends over 12 amino acids. The germline CDR1 and CDR2 sequences are SEHNR and FQNEAQ (reference sequence). The V and J ends lost 2 bases and 4 bases respectively, with 5 bases between them. The DNA for the CDR3 is TGTGCCAGCAGCTTAATTGCCACTGAAGCTTTCTTT. It is translated as CASSLIATEAFF.

The chain has TRBV30 and TRBJ1-1; weak D call: TRBD1 (5 bases). The ends were cut back, 5 bases at V and 4 bases at J, with 14 bases in the middle. Germline CDR1 reads GTSNPN; CDR2 reads SVGIG (reference sequence). This CDR3 is built from 13 residues. The CDR3 DNA reads as TGTGCCTGGGACTGGGGGGTGGCCACTGAAGCTTTCTTT. It translates to CAWDWGVATEAFF.

The chain links TRBV5-1 to TRBJ1-1; 8 bases map to TRBD1. This CDR3 is 13 amino acids long. V lost 0 bases, J lost 7 bases, and 2 bases stayed unmatched. In germline, CDR1 is SGHRS, CDR2 YFSETQ. CDR3 coding DNA: TGCGCCAGCAGCTTGGCGACAGGGGATGAAGCTTTCTTT. It translates to CASSLATGDEAFF. The full variable domain, its missing parts supplied by reference TRBV5-1 and TRBJ1-1, is KAGVTQTPRYLIKTRGQQVTLSCSPISGHRSVSWYQQTPGQGLQFLFEYFSETQRNKGNFPGRFSGRQFSNSRSEMNVSTLELGDSALYLCASSLATGDEAFFGQGTRLTVV.

V usage is TRBV6-6 and J usage is TRBJ2-7; D is undetermined. The CDR3 length is 15 residues. In germline, CDR1 is MNHNY, CDR2 SVGAGI (reference sequence). Trimming removed 2 bases from V and 0 bases from J, with 11 bases in between. As DNA, the CDR3 is TGTGCCAGCAGTTACGGGTCTACACTCTCCTACGAGCAGTACTTC. Translation gives CASSYGSTLSYEQYF.

V usage is TRBV10-2 and J usage is TRBJ2-3, with 7 bases fitting TRBD2. Per germline, CDR1 WSHSY and CDR2 SAAADI. Trimming took 6 bases from V and 2 from J; bases not matched to a gene: 11. CDR3 length equals 16 residues. CDR3 sequence reads: CASRRGAGEFTDTQYF. CDR3 bases: TGCGCCAGCAGGAGAGGCGCGGGGGAGTTCACAGATACGCAGTATTTT.

This sequence joins TRBV27 and TRBJ1-2, with TRBD1 matching over 10 bases. V lost 4 bases, J lost 3 bases, and 8 bases stayed unmatched. The CDR3 length is 16 residues. CDR1 is MNHEY and CDR2 is SMNVEV in the germline V gene (reference sequence). The CDR3 here is CASSWLTGGFYYGYTF. DNA of the CDR3: TGTGCCAGCAGTTGGTTGACAGGGGGCTTTTACTATGGCTACACCTTC.

J is TRBJ2-7 and V is TRBV27; the match to TRBD1 covers 9 bases. The CDR3 is 14 residues long. The germline gives CDR1 MNHEY, CDR2 SMNVEV (reference sequence). The V and J ends lost 3 bases and 6 bases, in that order; junction bases with no gene match: 6. The CDR3 DNA is TGTGCCAGCAGTTTTCTGGGACAGGGAGTCGAGCAGTACTTC. It yields the protein CASSFLGQGVEQYF.

The chain combines TRBV27 with TRBJ2-1, with 11 bases matching TRBD2. This CDR3 has 18 amino acids. Germline values: CDR1 MNHEY, CDR2 SMNVEV (reference sequence). The trim removed 3 bases at V and 4 bases at J, leaving 11 bases unmatched. In nucleotides, the CDR3 is TGTGCCAGCAGTTTGTTAGCGGGAGGGGCCGTAAAGTACAATGAGCAGTTCTTC. Protein: CASSLLAGGAVKYNEQFF.

In the case of this clone: Other DNA variants within this sample encode the same CDR3. The rearrangement links TRBV2 to TRBJ2-7, with D tentatively TRBD1 (6 bases). CDR3 length: 13 amino acids. Germline CDR1 and CDR2: SNHLY and FYNNEI. V lost 1 base and J lost 2, with 6 bases in between. The CDR3 DNA reads TGTGCCAGCAGTGAAGGGGGGCCCTACGAGCAGTACTTC. Translation: CASSEGGPYEQYF.

This clone appeared once. V gene TRBV6-1 combines with J gene TRBJ2-7, with 9 positions matching TRBD1. Germline CDR1 and CDR2: MNHNS and SASEGT. The CDR3 runs to 15 residues. J was trimmed by 5 bases and V by 2 bases; bases with no gene match: 7. The CDR3 DNA follows: TGTGCCAGCAGTGAACCGGGACAGGGACTCAACGAGCAGTACTTC. This gives the protein CASSEPGQGLNEQYF.

This chain links TRBV4-1 with TRBJ1-1; D remains ambiguous. This CDR3 spans 15 amino acids. Germline V CDR1 and CDR2: MGHRA, YSYEKL. Between the trimmed V and J ends, which lost 3 bases and 0 bases, there was a span of 11 bases. CDR3 sequence (DNA): TGCGCCAGCAGCCACCACGGAACTATGAACACTGAAGCTTTCTTT. Its protein product is CASSHHGTMNTEAFF.

This rearrangement joins TRBV4-3 to TRBJ2-5, with a possible D match to TRBD2 (6 bases). The CDR3 runs 16 residues. Germline V gene sequence: CDR1 LGHNA, CDR2 YSLEER. V lost 1 base and J 4 bases, leaving 16 bases between the germline ends. The CDR3: CASSQGAALGGETQYF. CDR3 coding DNA: TGCGCCAGCAGCCAAGGGGCGGCCCTGGGGGGAGAGACCCAGTACTTC.

This clone was counted once. V gene TRBV10-3 combines with J gene TRBJ2-2; unclear D gene. The germline V and J ends were trimmed by 4 bases and 4 bases, with 19 bases remaining between them. This CDR3 region has 17 residues. Germline V gene lookup returns CDR1 ENHRY and CDR2 SYGVKD. CDR3 sequence: CAISVDEAGSGTGELFF. CDR3 nucleotides: TGTGCCATCAGTGTCGATGAAGCAGGTTCGGGCACCGGGGAGCTGTTTTTT.